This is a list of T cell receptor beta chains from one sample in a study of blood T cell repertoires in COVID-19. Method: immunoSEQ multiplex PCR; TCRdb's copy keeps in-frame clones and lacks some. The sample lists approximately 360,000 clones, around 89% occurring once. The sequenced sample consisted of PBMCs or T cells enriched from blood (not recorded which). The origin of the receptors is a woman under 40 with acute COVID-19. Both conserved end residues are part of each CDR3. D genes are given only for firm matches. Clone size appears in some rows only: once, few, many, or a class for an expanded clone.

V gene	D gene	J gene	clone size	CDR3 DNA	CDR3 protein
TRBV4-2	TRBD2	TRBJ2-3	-	TGTGCCAGCAGCCTCCCGACTAGCGGGGAGACAGATACGCAGTATTTT	CASSLPTSGETDTQYF
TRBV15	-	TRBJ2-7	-	TGTGCCACCAGCAGAGATCTGACAGTCAAGAACTCCTACGAGCAGTACTTC	CATSRDLTVKNSYEQYF
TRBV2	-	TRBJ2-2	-	TGTGCCAGCAGTCTCCGCAGGGCCGCGAACACCGGGGAGCTGTTTTTT	CASSLRRAANTGELFF
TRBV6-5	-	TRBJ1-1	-	TGTGCCAGCAGTTACCTACGGGACACTGAAGCTTTCTTT	CASSYLRDTEAFF
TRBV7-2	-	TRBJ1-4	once	TGTGCCAGCAGCGGAAGGACGGGAATTAATGAAAAACTGTTTTTT	CASSGRTGINEKLFF
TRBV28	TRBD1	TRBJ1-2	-	TGTGCCAGCAGGACCACAGGGGTTGTAGGCTACACCTTC	CASRTTGVVGYTF
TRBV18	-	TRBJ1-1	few	TGTGCCAGCTCTCTCGACACGAACACTGAAGCTTTCTTT	CASSLDTNTEAFF
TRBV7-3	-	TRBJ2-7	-	TGTGCCAGCAGCTACCCAGGGAACAACGAGCAGTACTTC	CASSYPGNNEQYF
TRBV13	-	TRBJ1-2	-	TGTGCCAGCAGCTCCAACCCCCCGGACTATGGCTACACCTTC	CASSSNPPDYGYTF
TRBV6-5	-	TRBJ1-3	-	TGTGCCAGCACACAATCCTCTGGAAACACCATATATTTT	CASTQSSGNTIYF
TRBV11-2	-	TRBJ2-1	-	TGTGCCAGCAGCTTAGGACAGGTGAAGGACAATGAGCAGTTCTTC	CASSLGQVKDNEQFF
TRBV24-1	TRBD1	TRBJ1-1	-	TGTGCCACCAGTGATATCCTCTGGACAGGGGGGAACACTGAAGCTTTCTTT	CATSDILWTGGNTEAFF
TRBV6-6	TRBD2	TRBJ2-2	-	TGTGCCAGCAGCCCCGGGGGGGCCCTCACCGGGGAGCTGTTTTTT	CASSPGGALTGELFF
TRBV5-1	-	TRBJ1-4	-	TGCGCCAGCAGCATCTCAACTAATGAAAAACTGTTTTTT	CASSISTNEKLFF
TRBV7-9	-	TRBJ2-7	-	TGTGCCAGCAACCGGGACAAAAACTACGAGCAGTACTTC	CASNRDKNYEQYF
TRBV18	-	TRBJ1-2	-	TGTGCCAGCTCAAGCGGACTGGATATGCGGTACACCTTC	CASSSGLDMRYTF
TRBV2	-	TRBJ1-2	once	TGTGCCAGCAGTGAGCGACAGGCCGACGAATATTATGGCTACACCTTC	CASSERQADEYYGYTF
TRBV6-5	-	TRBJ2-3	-	TGTGCCAGCAGTTACTCCCGTGCAGATACGCAGTATTTT	CASSYSRADTQYF
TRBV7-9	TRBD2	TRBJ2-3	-	TGTGCCAGCAGCATGCCTGGTAGCGGGGACTCGAGCACAGATACGCAGTATTTT	CASSMPGSGDSSTDTQYF
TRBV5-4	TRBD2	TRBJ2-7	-	TGTGCCAGCAGCCTGGGACTAGCGGGGTCCTACGAGCAGTACTTC	CASSLGLAGSYEQYF
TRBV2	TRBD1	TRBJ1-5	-	TGTGCCAGCAGCTACAGGGGTGGCAATCAGCCCCAGCATTTT	CASSYRGGNQPQHF
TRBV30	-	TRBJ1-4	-	TGTGCCTGGAGTGATGGGGCTAAGAATGAAAAACTGTTTTTT	CAWSDGAKNEKLFF
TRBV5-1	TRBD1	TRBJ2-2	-	TGCGCCAGCAGCACGGTGACAGGGGGCTACACCGGGGAGCTGTTTTTT	CASSTVTGGYTGELFF
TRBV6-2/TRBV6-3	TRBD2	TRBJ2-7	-	TGTGCCAGCAGGCCTGCTGGGGCTAGCGGGCTCTACGAGCAGTACTTC	CASRPAGASGLYEQYF
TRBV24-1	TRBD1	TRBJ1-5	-	TGTGCCACCCCAGGGGGCCCCTCCATAAATCAGCCCCAGCATTTT	CATPGGPSINQPQHF
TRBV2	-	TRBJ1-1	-	TGTGCCAGCAGTGTAGAAGTTAACACTGAAGCTTTCTTT	CASSVEVNTEAFF
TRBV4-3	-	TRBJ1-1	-	TGCGCCAGCAGCCAGGTAGGACAGAACACTGAAGCTTTCTTT	CASSQVGQNTEAFF
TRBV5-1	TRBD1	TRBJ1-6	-	TGCGCCAGCAGTCTGGGGACAGGGGAATCACCCCTCCACTTT	CASSLGTGESPLHF
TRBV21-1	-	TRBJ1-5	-	TGTGCCAGCAGCGCAAACCAGGGAAGCAATCAGCCCCAGCATTTT	CASSANQGSNQPQHF
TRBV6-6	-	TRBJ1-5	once	TGTGCCAGCAGCCGACGGACAGCAGTTATTAGCAATCAGCCCCAGCATTTT	CASSRRTAVISNQPQHF
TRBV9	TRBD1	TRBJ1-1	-	TGTGCCAGCAGCCCGGGGACAGCGCCTACTAGTATGAACACTGAAGCTTTCTTT	CASSPGTAPTSMNTEAFF
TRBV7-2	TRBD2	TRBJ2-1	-	TGTGCCAGCAGCTTAAGAGGCAGGGGACTAGCGGCCCTCAATGAGCAGTTCTTC	CASSLRGRGLAALNEQFF
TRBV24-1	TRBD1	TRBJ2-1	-	TGTGCCACCAGTGACCCTATACCGGGACAGGGCTACAATGAGCAGTTCTTC	CATSDPIPGQGYNEQFF
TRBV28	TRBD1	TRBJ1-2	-	TGTGCCAGCAGTGGGACAGCCAATTATGGCTACACCTTC	CASSGTANYGYTF
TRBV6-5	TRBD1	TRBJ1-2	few	TGTGCCAGCAGTCCCAGGGGGCAGGGCTATGGCTACACCTTC	CASSPRGQGYGYTF
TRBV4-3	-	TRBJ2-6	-	TGCGCCAGCAGCCACGAGCAATTTGGGGCCAACGTCCTGACTTTC	CASSHEQFGANVLTF
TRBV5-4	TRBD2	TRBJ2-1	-	TGTGCCAGCAGCTTGGTCGGCGGGGGGAACAATGAGCAGTTCTTC	CASSLVGGGNNEQFF
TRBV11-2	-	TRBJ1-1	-	TGTGCCAGCAGCCGCTTGGGGGAGGCTGAAGCTTTCTTT	CASSRLGEAEAFF
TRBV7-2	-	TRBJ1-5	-	TGTGCCAGCAGCTTAGACTCCGGGGGGGCCCCCAACAATCAGCCCCAGCATTTT	CASSLDSGGAPNNQPQHF
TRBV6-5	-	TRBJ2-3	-	TGTGCCAGCAGCCCACCGCCTAGAGAGCAGTATTTT	CASSPPPREQYF
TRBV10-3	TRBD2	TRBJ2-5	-	TGTGCCATCAGCTCGGGACTAGCTCACGAGACCCAGTACTTC	CAISSGLAHETQYF
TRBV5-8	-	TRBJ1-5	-	TGTGCCAGCAGCCCTGTAAGGGGCTTTAGCCAGCCCCAGCATTTT	CASSPVRGFSQPQHF
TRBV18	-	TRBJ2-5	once	TGTGCCAGCTCACCTCGGGGGACAGAAGAGACCCAGTACTTC	CASSPRGTEETQYF
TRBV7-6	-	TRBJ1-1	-	TGTGCCAGCAGCTTAGGTGCAGGGGTGGGGGCTGAAGCTTTCTTT	CASSLGAGVGAEAFF
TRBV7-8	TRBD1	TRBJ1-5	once	TGTGCCAGCAGCGGGGACAGGGACGTTCAGCCCCAGCATTTT	CASSGDRDVQPQHF
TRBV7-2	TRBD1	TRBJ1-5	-	TGTGCCAGCAGCGGTGGGACAGATAGTCAGCCCCAGCATTTT	CASSGGTDSQPQHF
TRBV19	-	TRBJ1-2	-	TGTGCCAGTAGTTCCGGACTCAATACGGGGGGCTATGGCTACACCTTC	CASSSGLNTGGYGYTF
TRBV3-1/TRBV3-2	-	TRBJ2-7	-	TGTGCCAGCAGCCCCCCGGGAGTGGGCGAGCAGTACTTC	CASSPPGVGEQYF
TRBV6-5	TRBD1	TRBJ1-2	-	TGTGCCAGCAGTTCCCAGGGACAGGCGAATGGCTACACCTTC	CASSSQGQANGYTF
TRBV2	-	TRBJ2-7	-	TGTGCCAGCAGTGAAGCCCAGGGTATTATCTACGAGCAGTACTTC	CASSEAQGIIYEQYF
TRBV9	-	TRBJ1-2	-	TGTGCCAGCAGCGTTTTACAGGGATCCAACTATGGCTACACCTTC	CASSVLQGSNYGYTF
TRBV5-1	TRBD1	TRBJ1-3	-	TGCGCCAGCAGCCAACAAACAGGGGACTCTGGAAACACCATATATTTT	CASSQQTGDSGNTIYF
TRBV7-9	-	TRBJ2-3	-	TGTGCCAGCGGTCTAGGAAATACGCAGTATTTT	CASGLGNTQYF
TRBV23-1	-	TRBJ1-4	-	TGCGCCAGCAGTCAATCGGAATCAGGGTCTGAAAAACTGTTTTTT	CASSQSESGSEKLFF
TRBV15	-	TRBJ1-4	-	TGTGCCACCAGCGACCTTCGGTCATCGGGTGAAAAACTGTTTTTT	CATSDLRSSGEKLFF